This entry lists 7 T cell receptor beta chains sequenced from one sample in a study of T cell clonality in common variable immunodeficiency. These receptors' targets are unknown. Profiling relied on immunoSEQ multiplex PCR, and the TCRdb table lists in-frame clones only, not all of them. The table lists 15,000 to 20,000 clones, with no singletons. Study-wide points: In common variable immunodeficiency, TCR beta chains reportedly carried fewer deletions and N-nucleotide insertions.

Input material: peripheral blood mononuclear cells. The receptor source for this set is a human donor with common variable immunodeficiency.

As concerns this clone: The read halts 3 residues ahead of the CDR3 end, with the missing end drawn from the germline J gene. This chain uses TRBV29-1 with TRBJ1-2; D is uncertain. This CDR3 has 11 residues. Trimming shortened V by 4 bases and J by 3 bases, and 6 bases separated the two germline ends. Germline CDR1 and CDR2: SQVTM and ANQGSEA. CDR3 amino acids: CSVAGDYGYTF. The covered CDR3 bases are TGCAGCGTTGCCGGGGACTATGGC. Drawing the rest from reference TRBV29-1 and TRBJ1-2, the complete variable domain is SAVISQKPSRDICQRGTSLTIQCQVDSQVTMMFWYRQQPGQSLTLIATANQGSEATYESGFVIDKFPISRPNLTFSTLTVSNMSPEDSSIYLCSVAGDYGYTFGSGTRLTVV.

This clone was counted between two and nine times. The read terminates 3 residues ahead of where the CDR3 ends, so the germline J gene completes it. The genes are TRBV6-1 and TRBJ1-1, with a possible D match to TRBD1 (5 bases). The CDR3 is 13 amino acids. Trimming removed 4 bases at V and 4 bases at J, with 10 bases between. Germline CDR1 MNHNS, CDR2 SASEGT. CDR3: CASSAGDATEAFF. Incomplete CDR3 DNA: TGTGCCAGCAGTGCGGGGGATGCCACTGAA.

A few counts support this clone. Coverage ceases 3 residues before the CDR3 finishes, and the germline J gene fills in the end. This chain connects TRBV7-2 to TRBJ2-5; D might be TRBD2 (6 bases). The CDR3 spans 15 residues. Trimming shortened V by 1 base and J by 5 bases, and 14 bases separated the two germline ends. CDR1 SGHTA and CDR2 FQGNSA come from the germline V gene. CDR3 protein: CASSLGGLNGETQYF. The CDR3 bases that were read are TGTGCCAGCAGCTTAGGAGGACTAAATGGGGAGACC. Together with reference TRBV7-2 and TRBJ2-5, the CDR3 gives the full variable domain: GAGVSQSPSNKVTEKGKDVELRCDPISGHTALYWYRQSLGQGLEFLIYFQGNSAPDKSGLPSDRFSAERTGGSVSTLTIQRTQQEDSAVYLCASSLGGLNGETQYFGPGTRLLVL.

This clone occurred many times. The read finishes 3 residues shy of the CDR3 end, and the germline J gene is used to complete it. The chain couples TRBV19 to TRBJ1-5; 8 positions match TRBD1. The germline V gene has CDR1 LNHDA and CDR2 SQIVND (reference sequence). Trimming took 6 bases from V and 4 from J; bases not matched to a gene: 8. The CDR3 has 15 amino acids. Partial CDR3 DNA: TGTGCCAGTAGGGTTCAGGGGGCATCAAATCAGCCC. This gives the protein CASRVQGASNQP. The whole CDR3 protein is CASRVQGASNQPQHF.

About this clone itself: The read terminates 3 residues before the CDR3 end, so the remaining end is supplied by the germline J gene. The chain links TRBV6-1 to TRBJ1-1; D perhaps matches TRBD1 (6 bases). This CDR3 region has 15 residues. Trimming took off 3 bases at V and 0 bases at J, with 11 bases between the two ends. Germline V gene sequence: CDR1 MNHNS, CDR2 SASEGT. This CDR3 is CASSDAGTMNTEAFF. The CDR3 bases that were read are TGTGCCAGCAGTGACGCCGGGACAATGAACACTGAA.

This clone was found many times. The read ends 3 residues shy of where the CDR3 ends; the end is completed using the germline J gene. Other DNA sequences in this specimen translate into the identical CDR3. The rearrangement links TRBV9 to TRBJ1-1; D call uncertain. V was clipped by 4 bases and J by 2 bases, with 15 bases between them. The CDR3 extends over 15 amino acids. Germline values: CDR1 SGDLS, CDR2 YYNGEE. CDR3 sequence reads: CASSPRGNDNTEAFF. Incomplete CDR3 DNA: TGTGCCAGCAGCCCCCGCGGGAATGACAACACTGAA.

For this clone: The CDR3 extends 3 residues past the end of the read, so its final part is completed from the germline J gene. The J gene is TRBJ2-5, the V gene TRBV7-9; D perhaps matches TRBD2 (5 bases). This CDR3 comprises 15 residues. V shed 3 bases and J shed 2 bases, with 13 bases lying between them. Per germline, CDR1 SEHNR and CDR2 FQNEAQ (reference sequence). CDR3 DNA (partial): TGTGCCAGCAGCTTTCTCGGGGAGCTACAAGAGACC. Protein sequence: CASSFLGELQET. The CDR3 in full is CASSFLGELQETQYF.